This T cell receptor beta chain was captured in a study of shared clonotypes between healthy human individuals. Germline V CDR1 and CDR2: MNHEY, SMNVEV (reference sequence). The V end lost 8 bases, the J end lost 4 bases, and 9 bases lay between the germline ends. The CDR3 loop spans 12 amino acids. The study, taken as a whole, reports: The sharing of 4.5% to 5.5% of naive CD4 clonotypes was seen across a few donors.

TCRdb's table, derived via immunoSEQ multiplex PCR, lists solely in-frame clones and lacks some. The data contain 780,000 or so clones, over 55% of them singletons. Comments on this clone: What it binds is not known.

It was into CD45RA+ naive and CD45RA-negative memory subsets that the CD4+ cells were split. The chain links TRBV27 to TRBJ1-5; D uncertain. This TCR was recovered from a woman in her 30s in good health. The sample consisted of memory CD4+ T cells sorted from blood. Subset described: CD45RA-negative fraction. CDR3 loop: CASGELNQPQHF. CDR3 nucleotides: TGTGCCAGCGGCGAGTTAAATCAGCCCCAGCATTTT.